This T cell receptor beta chain was identified during a study of T cell responses to AZD1222 COVID-19 vaccine. Measured with immunoSEQ multiplex PCR; TCRdb has only the in-frame clones, and not every one. There are 91,000 or so clones in the sample; roughly 92% occur only once, and roughly 3% lies in the top ten. Looked up from germline, CDR1 is MDHEN and CDR2 is SYDVKM. The CDR3 spans 15 residues. Deletions cut 3 bases from V and 6 bases from J, with 17 bases between. This TCR was recovered from an adult who received the AZD1222 COVID-19 vaccine. The V gene is TRBV28, the J gene TRBJ1-1, with a possible D match to TRBD1 (5 bases). Here the sequenced sample was peripheral blood, taken 28 days after the second AZD1222 dose. This CDR3 reads CASSFLEGRGPEAFF. The CDR3 DNA reads as TGTGCCAGCAGTTTTCTCGAAGGCCGGGGACCTGAAGCTTTCTTT.